The 11 T cell receptor beta chains in this list originate from one sample, sequenced in a study of graft-versus-host responses after intestinal transplantation. Antigen specificity for these receptors is unknown. Generated by immunoSEQ multiplex PCR, the TCRdb table keeps only in-frame clones and is missing some. The table shows about 26,000 clones, with 82% occurring only once. The source material was unstimulated CD4+ T cells sorted from spleen or lymph node cells, sampled before intestinal transplant. These receptors originate from a human donor who received an intestinal transplant.

In its sample, this clone was seen once. The V call is TRBV19, the J call TRBJ2-7; 7 nucleotides match TRBD2. There are 14 residues in the CDR3. The germline gives CDR1 LNHDA, CDR2 SQIVND (reference sequence). Trimming took 3 bases from V and 1 from J; bases not matched to a gene: 3. The CDR3 nucleotides read TGTGCCAGTAGTATGGCGGGAGTATCCTACGAGCAGTACTTC. Amino acid sequence: CASSMAGVSYEQYF.

The J gene is TRBJ2-7, the V gene TRBV28; unclear D gene. Trimming shortened V by 4 bases and J by 6 bases, and 7 bases separated the two germline ends. This CDR3 is 11 amino acids long. Looked up from germline, CDR1 is MDHEN and CDR2 is SYDVKM. CDR3 residues: CASSSVSEQYF. CDR3 nucleotide sequence: TGTGCCAGCAGTTCGGTATCCGAGCAGTACTTC.

Points on this clone: One end of the junction fails to match germline, which may point to a read error. The chain combines TRBV6-5 with TRBJ2-7; 7 bases are a match to TRBD2. The V gene's germline CDR1 is MNHEY and CDR2 SVGAGI. This CDR3 has 13 residues. The CDR3 spells CASRAGGSYGQYF. The CDR3 nucleotides read TGTGCCAGCAGGGCTGGCGGGAGTTACGGGCAGTACTTC.

This chain joins TRBV18 and TRBJ1-5; unclear D gene. This CDR3 region has 15 residues. Germline loops: CDR1 KGHSH, CDR2 LQKENI. V gave up 2 bases and J gave up 1 base, with 9 bases separating them. CDR3 sequence (DNA): TGTGCCAGCTCACCAGGGAATAGCAGCAATCAGCCCCAGCATTTT. Encoded protein: CASSPGNSSNQPQHF.

This clone was seen a handful of times. This chain links TRBV1 with TRBJ2-3; the D segment call TRBD2 is taken from the table without a DNA check. TRBV1 is noted as a pseudogene. The CDR3 contains 14 residues. In DNA, the CDR3 is TGCACCAGCAGCCGTAGTGGCGGGAGGTCTACGCAGTATTTT. Its translation is CTSSRSGGRSTQYF.

V usage is TRBV7-2 and J usage is TRBJ2-5, with D maybe TRBD2 (6 bases). CDR3 length equals 12 residues. Germline CDR1 SGHTA, CDR2 FQGNSA. The V gene lost 4 bases and the J gene lost 4 bases, with 7 bases spanning the gap. In DNA, the CDR3 is TGTGCCAGCAGCTGGCGGGGAGAGACCCAGTACTTC. It translates to CASSWRGETQYF.

This clone was observed a single time. The chain joins TRBV5-5 to TRBJ2-7; D gene uncertain. V was shortened by 4 bases and J by 4 bases, with 9 bases between the two germline ends. The CDR3 loop spans 12 amino acids. CDR1 and CDR2 from the germline V gene are SGHKS and YYEKEE (reference sequence). CDR3 DNA sequence: TGTGCCAGCAGCCGATCGACGTACGAGCAGTACTTC. It codes for CASSRSTYEQYF.

This chain uses TRBV6-5 with TRBJ2-5; D possibly corresponds to TRBD2 (5 bases). CDR1 is MNHEY and CDR2 is SVGAGI in the germline V gene. V was cut by 1 base and J by 0 bases, with 6 bases left in between. The CDR3 runs 14 residues. The CDR3 is CASSYWRDQETQYF. The DNA of the CDR3 is TGTGCCAGCAGTTACTGGCGGGACCAAGAGACCCAGTACTTC.

V is TRBV2 and J is TRBJ2-2; D remains ambiguous. From germline, CDR1 is SNHLY and CDR2 FYNNEI. This CDR3 has 14 amino acids. The V and J ends lost 7 bases and 4 bases respectively, with 13 bases between them. CDR3 bases: TGTGCCAGCAAGGACGACGCCTTCACCGGGGAGCTGTTTTTT. It codes for CASKDDAFTGELFF.

V usage is TRBV5-1 and J usage is TRBJ2-1, with D possibly being TRBD2 (6 bases). Deletions cut 4 bases from V and 0 bases from J, with 11 bases between. CDR1 SGHRS and CDR2 YFSETQ come from the germline V gene. The length of the CDR3 is 15 residues. CDR3 coding DNA: TGCGCCAGCAGCCCTAGCGCGAGCTCCTACAATGAGCAGTTCTTC. This encodes CASSPSASSYNEQFF.

This rearrangement joins TRBV19 to TRBJ2-1; weak D call: TRBD1 (5 bases). The germline V and J ends were trimmed by 4 bases and 11 bases, with 24 bases remaining between them. The CDR3 is made up of 16 amino acids. Germline CDR1 LNHDA, CDR2 SQIVND (reference sequence). The chain's CDR3 is CASSTTPDAGPRQQFF. The CDR3 DNA reads as TGTGCCAGTAGTACCACCCCGGACGCAGGGCCCCGTCAGCAGTTCTTC.